One and the same sample provided the 7 T cell receptor beta chains below, sequenced in a study of T cell clusters in autoimmune cytopenias (dated by TCRdb to between 2019 and 2020). Per sample, around 250 ng of peripheral blood genomic DNA, 35,000 to 45,000 genome equivalents, was used for TRB amplification. The instrument was an Illumina MiSeq. Multiplex PCR with a touch-down protocol amplified TRB rearrangements, with the TRB-A and TRB-B primer pools combined in a single tube. TCRdb reprocessed the reads, so every CDR3 protein sequence counts as one entry and DNA is not shown. In this sample's table one finds about 2,500 distinct CDR3 sequences. The ten most abundant clones make up around 58% of the sample. Sequenced sample: peripheral blood. All receptors come from a human donor with an autoimmune cytopenia or autoimmune hepatitis (not recorded which).

The chain carries TRBV11-2 and TRBJ2-2; TCRdb's assignment of TRBD1 cannot be checked, as there is no DNA. Germline CDR1 is SGHAT and CDR2 is FQNNGV. The CDR3 consists of 15 residues. This CDR3 reads CASSLGRVNTGELFF.

This rearrangement joins TRBV6-6 to TRBJ1-1. The CDR3 spans 13 residues. CDR1 is MNHNY and CDR2 is SVGAGI in the germline V gene (reference sequence). The CDR3 protein is CASRTTGNTEAFF.

This chain links TRBV27 with TRBJ2-4. CDR1 and CDR2 from the germline V gene are MNHEY and SMNVEV (reference sequence). The CDR3 contains 12 residues. The CDR3 here is CASSPSKNIQYF.

The V and J genes are TRBV29-1 and TRBJ2-2; TCRdb calls TRBD2, which cannot be checked without DNA. Germline V gives CDR1 SQVTM, CDR2 ANQGSEA. The CDR3 totals 15 residues. CDR3 in amino acids: CSGASGGTNTGELFF.

The rearrangement joins TRBV18 to TRBJ2-1; TCRdb outputs TRBD1, but without DNA this stays unchecked. Germline V gene lookup returns CDR1 KGHSH and CDR2 LQKENI. The CDR3 totals 15 residues. This chain's CDR3 is CASSPPGQGYNEQFF. Complete variable domain (other parts from reference TRBV18 and TRBJ2-1): NAGVMQNPRHLVRRRGQEARLRCSPMKGHSHVYWYRQLPEEGLKFMVYLQKENIIDESGMPKERFSAEFPKEGPSILRIQQVVRGDSAAYFCASSPPGQGYNEQFFGPGTRLTVL.

This chain joins TRBV20-1 and TRBJ2-1; TCRdb returns TRBD1, unconfirmable since there is no DNA. The CDR3 spans 14 residues. The germline CDR1 and CDR2 sequences are DFQATT and SNEGSKA (reference sequence). The CDR3 reads CSARDLGQGREQFF.

The chain couples TRBV7-6 to TRBJ1-1. Germline CDR1 is SGHVS and CDR2 is FNYEAQ. This CDR3 has 16 residues. The CDR3: CASSPRLGRPNTEAFF.